The clone carrying this T cell receptor (beta chain) was recorded at least ten times. This sample was included in a study of T-cell memory formation after mild COVID-19. Germline loops: CDR1 SQVTM, CDR2 ANQGSEA. The J segment lost 9 bases and the V segment lost 3 bases, leaving 16 bases of the junction unmatched. This CDR3 is built from 17 residues. Via MiXCR, TCRdb re-called the 5' RACE reads, giving one row per CDR3 protein. The sample holds fewer than 15,000 distinct CDR3 sequences, 12% seen once. This clonotype originated in an adult woman who had mild COVID-19 (a few samples of this study predate the infection). Cell type and time point are not known. The sequenced material came from PBMCs or a T cell subset sorted from them (not recorded which). The chain employs TRBV29-1 and TRBJ2-3, with 12 bases lining up with TRBD2. The CDR3 protein is CSVEVSSGRAWRPTQYF. The CDR3 DNA follows: TGCAGCGTTGAGGTGTCTAGCGGGAGGGCCTGGCGCCCCACGCAGTATTTT.